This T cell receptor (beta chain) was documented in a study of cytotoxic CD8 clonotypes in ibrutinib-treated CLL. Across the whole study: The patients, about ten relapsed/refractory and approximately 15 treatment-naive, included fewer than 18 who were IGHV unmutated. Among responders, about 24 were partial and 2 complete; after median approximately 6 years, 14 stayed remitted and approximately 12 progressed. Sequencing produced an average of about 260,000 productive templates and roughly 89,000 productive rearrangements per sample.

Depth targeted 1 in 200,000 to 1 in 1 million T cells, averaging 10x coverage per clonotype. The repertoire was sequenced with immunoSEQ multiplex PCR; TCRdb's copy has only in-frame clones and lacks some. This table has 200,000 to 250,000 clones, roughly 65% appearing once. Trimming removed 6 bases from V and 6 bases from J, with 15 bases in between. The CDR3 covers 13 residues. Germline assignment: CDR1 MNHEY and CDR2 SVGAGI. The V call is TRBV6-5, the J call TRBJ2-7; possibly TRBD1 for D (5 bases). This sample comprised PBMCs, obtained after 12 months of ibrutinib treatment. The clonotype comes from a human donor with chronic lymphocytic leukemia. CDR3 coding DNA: TGTGCCAGCAGACCCTTAGGGCAGGGCGAGCAGTACTTC. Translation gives CASRPLGQGEQYF.